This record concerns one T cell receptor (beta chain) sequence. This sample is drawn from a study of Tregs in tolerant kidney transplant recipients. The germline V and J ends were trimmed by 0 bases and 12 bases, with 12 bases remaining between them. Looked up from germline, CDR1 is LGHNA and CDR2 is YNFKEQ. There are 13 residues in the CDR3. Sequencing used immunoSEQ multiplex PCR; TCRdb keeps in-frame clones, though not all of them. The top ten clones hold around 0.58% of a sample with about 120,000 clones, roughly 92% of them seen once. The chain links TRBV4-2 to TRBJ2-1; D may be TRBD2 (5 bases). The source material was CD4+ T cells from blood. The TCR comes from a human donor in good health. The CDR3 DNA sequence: TGTGCCAGCAGCCAAGATTCAGGACTCGGGCAGTTCTTC. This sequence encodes CASSQDSGLGQFF.